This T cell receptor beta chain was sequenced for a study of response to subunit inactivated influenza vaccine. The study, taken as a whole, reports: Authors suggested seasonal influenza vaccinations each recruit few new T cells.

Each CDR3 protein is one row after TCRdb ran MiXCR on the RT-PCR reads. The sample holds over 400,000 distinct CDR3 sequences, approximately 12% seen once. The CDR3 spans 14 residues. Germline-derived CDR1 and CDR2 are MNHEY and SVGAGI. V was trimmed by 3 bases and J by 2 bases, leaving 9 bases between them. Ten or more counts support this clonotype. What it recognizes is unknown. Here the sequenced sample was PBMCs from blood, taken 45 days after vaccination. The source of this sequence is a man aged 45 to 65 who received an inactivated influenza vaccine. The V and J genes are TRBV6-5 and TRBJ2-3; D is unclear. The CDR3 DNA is TGTGCCAGCAGTTATACGGCCTTCACAGATACGCAGTATTTT. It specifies CASSYTAFTDTQYF.